These 24 T cell receptor beta chains were sequenced from one sample in a study of T-cell memory formation after mild COVID-19. One entry per CDR3 protein results from TCRdb running MiXCR on the 5' RACE reads. The sample shows under 350,000 distinct CDR3 sequences, around 16% of them seen only once. The sequencing sample was made of PBMCs or a T cell subset sorted from them (not recorded which). The receptors stem from a man aged 18 to 35 who had mild COVID-19 (a few samples of this study predate the infection). Cell type and time point are not known.

There are a few counts of this clonotype. This chain connects TRBV5-1 to TRBJ2-3; 7 bases map to TRBD1. This CDR3 has 13 residues. V lost 9 bases and J lost 5; bases outside the gene matches: 9. From germline, CDR1 is SGHRS and CDR2 YFSETQ. The CDR3 here is CATYLYRGDTQYF. CDR3 nucleotides: TGCGCCACCTACTTATACAGGGGAGATACGCAGTATTTT.

V is TRBV9 and J is TRBJ1-1, with unresolved D. V was trimmed by 2 bases and J by 1 base, leaving 12 bases between them. The CDR3 totals 15 residues. The germline V gene encodes CDR1 SGDLS and CDR2 YYNGEE. This chain's CDR3 is CASSVDGHGNTEAFF. The CDR3 DNA is TGTGCCAGCAGCGTGGACGGGCATGGGAACACTGAAGCTTTCTTT.

Only a few counts were recorded for this clonotype. Here the CDR3 DNA reads TGTGCCAGCAGCTTTTTAGCGGGGGGCTGGACCGGGGAGCTGTTTTTT. The encoded protein is CASSFLAGGWTGELFF. The chain couples TRBV7-3 to TRBJ2-2; 10 bases fit TRBD2. CDR3 size: 16 residues. Germline V CDR1 and CDR2: SGHTA, FQGTGA. The ends lost 3 bases at V and 5 bases at J; junction bases unmatched: 6.

In this sample, this clonotype turned up a few times. The V and J genes are TRBV5-1 and TRBJ2-3, with 8 bases that match TRBD1. V lost 3 bases, J lost 5 bases, and 5 bases stayed unmatched. The length of the CDR3 is 14 residues. Germline V gene sequence: CDR1 SGHRS, CDR2 YFSETQ. The CDR3 nucleotides are TGCGCCAGCAGCTCCAGGGGGCCGGAAGATACGCAGTATTTT. This translates into CASSSRGPEDTQYF.

This clonotype showed up just a few times. The chain links TRBV7-3 to TRBJ2-2; 11 bases match TRBD1. This CDR3 is 16 amino acids long. Trimming at V came to 5 bases and at J to 4 bases, leaving 6 bases not matched to a gene. The germline CDR1 and CDR2 sequences are SGHTA and FQGTGA. The CDR3: CASSPRTGGGTGELFF. For the CDR3, the DNA is TGTGCCAGCAGCCCACGGACAGGGGGCGGCACCGGGGAGCTGTTTTTT.

The gene calls are TRBV5-1 and TRBJ1-1; TRBD1 might be the D (5 bases). The CDR3 has 14 residues. The germline V gene encodes CDR1 SGHRS and CDR2 YFSETQ. V was clipped by 0 bases and J by 3 bases, with 9 bases between them. CDR3 nucleotides: TGCGCCAGCAGCTTGGATACAGGAGACACTGAAGCTTTCTTT. Translating gives CASSLDTGDTEAFF.

V is TRBV7-2 and J is TRBJ2-3; 9 bases agree with TRBD1. The J segment lost 7 bases and the V segment lost 8 bases, leaving 10 bases of the junction unmatched. Per germline, CDR1 SGHTA and CDR2 FQGNSA. This CDR3 comprises 14 residues. CDR3 residues: CASRQGGEGNTQYF. In DNA, the CDR3 is TGTGCCAGCCGACAGGGGGGCGAGGGAAATACGCAGTATTTT.

This clonotype was observed a handful of times. The chain links TRBV5-1 to TRBJ1-1; possible D gene TRBD1, 5 bases. This CDR3 has 16 residues. CDR1 and CDR2 from the germline V gene are SGHRS and YFSETQ. V gave up 4 bases and J gave up 7 bases, with 23 bases separating them. The CDR3 sequence is CASSASPGRPFSEAFF. The CDR3, as DNA: TGCGCCAGCAGCGCCTCACCGGGACGACCCTTTAGTGAAGCTTTCTTT. Combining the CDR3 with reference TRBV5-1 and TRBJ1-1 gives the whole variable domain KAGVTQTPRYLIKTRGQQVTLSCSPISGHRSVSWYQQTPGQGLQFLFEYFSETQRNKGNFPGRFSGRQFSNSRSEMNVSTLELGDSALYLCASSASPGRPFSEAFFGQGTRLTVV.

Regarding this clonotype: A much more abundant neighbour one base away suggests this may be a read error. The chain combines TRBV5-4 with TRBJ2-3; 9 positions match TRBD1. The length of the CDR3 is 14 residues. CDR1 and CDR2 from the germline V gene are SGHNT and YYREEE (reference sequence). The CDR3 sequence is CASSVQGATYTQYF. CDR3 sequence (DNA): TGTGCCAGCAGCGTACAGGGGGCCACATATACGCAGTATTTT.

This clonotype was picked up a small number of times. The rearrangement links TRBV6-2 or TRBV6-3 to TRBJ1-2; D is unclear. The germline V gene has CDR1 MNHEY and CDR2 SVGEGT. Trimming shortened V by 0 bases and J by 4 bases, and 12 bases separated the two germline ends. The CDR3 consists of 15 residues. The CDR3 sequence: CASSYSGRFIYGYTF. The DNA of the CDR3 is TGTGCCAGCAGTTACTCCGGACGATTCATCTATGGCTACACCTTC.

V gene TRBV11-2 combines with J gene TRBJ2-5; possibly TRBD2 for D (5 bases). Germline CDR1 reads SGHAT; CDR2 reads FQNNGV. V lost 6 bases, J lost 9 bases, and 11 bases lay in between. The CDR3 totals 11 residues. The CDR3: CASSLPGAQYF. DNA of the CDR3: TGTGCCAGCAGTCTCCCCGGGGCCCAGTACTTC.

In its sample, this clonotype was seen a few times. This sequence joins TRBV7-8 and TRBJ2-7; tentative D call: TRBD2 (7 bases). The CDR3 is 16 residues long. Germline assignment: CDR1 SGHVS and CDR2 FQNEAQ. V gave up 4 bases and J gave up 6 bases, with 22 bases separating them. CDR3 coding DNA: TGTGCCAGCAGCTCACCCTCGGGGGGCGTCTTCTCCGAGCAGTACGTC. It specifies CASSSPSGGVFSEQYV.

This clonotype was detected only a few times. CDR3 bases: TGTGCCAGCAGCTTAGGGGACAGGGCGGGGAACACCGGGGAGCTGTTTTTT. It translates to CASSLGDRAGNTGELFF. This chain joins TRBV11-3 and TRBJ2-2; 9 bases line up with TRBD1. Germline V gives CDR1 SGHNT, CDR2 YENEEA. This CDR3 is built from 17 residues. With 1 base clipped from V and 1 base from J, the junction kept 4 bases outside the gene matches.

This clonotype was counted a few times. The chain joins TRBV4-2 to TRBJ2-5, with 9 nucleotides matching TRBD2. This CDR3 is 17 amino acids long. V dropped 1 base and J dropped 5; count of bases not matched to a gene: 11. The germline CDR1 and CDR2 sequences are LGHNA and YNFKEQ. CDR3 nucleotide sequence: TGTGCCAGCAGCCAAGGTGGCGGGGGGGCCCTAGGGGAGACCCAGTACTTC. Encoded protein: CASSQGGGGALGETQYF.

J is TRBJ2-1 and V is TRBV7-2, with a possible D match to TRBD1 (5 bases). Germline V CDR1 and CDR2: SGHTA, FQGNSA. This CDR3 is built from 12 residues. Trimming shortened V by 6 bases and J by 8 bases, and 11 bases separated the two germline ends. CDR3 DNA: TGTGCCAGCAGTTCAGGGTGGGATGAGCAGTTCTTC. Amino acid sequence: CASSSGWDEQFF.

The chain employs TRBV27 and TRBJ2-7, with 9 bases matching TRBD2. Germline CDR1 is MNHEY and CDR2 is SMNVEV (reference sequence). The CDR3 length is 14 residues. V shed 11 bases and J 6 bases; nucleotides not matched to a gene: 14. CDR3 residues: CADTVAGDPCEQYF. For the CDR3, the DNA is TGTGCCGACACGGTAGCGGGGGACCCCTGCGAGCAGTACTTC.

The chain carries TRBV6-5 and TRBJ2-1; TRBD2 matches at 13 bases. Germline V CDR1 and CDR2: MNHEY, SVGAGI. With V trimmed by 5 bases and J by 7 bases, 8 bases remained unmatched. This CDR3 contains 16 residues. The CDR3 DNA reads TGTGCCAGCAGTCCTGATGGACTAGCGGGGGTTAATGAGCAGTTCTTC. Translation gives CASSPDGLAGVNEQFF.

The gene calls are TRBV29-1 and TRBJ2-1; weak D call: TRBD2 (7 bases). CDR1 SQVTM and CDR2 ANQGSEA come from the germline V gene. The V gene lost 6 bases and the J gene lost 9 bases, with 12 bases spanning the gap. CDR3 size: 11 residues. The CDR3 sequence is CSVRGGSEQFF. Written as DNA, the CDR3 is TGCAGCGTAAGGGGGGGCTCTGAGCAGTTCTTC.

This clonotype was seen a few times. This chain joins TRBV4-1 and TRBJ2-1; D possibly corresponds to TRBD1 (5 bases). Germline CDR1 reads MGHRA; CDR2 reads YSYEKL. V lost 4 bases to trimming and J lost 0 bases, with 13 bases between them. The CDR3 covers 16 residues. The CDR3 nucleotides are TGCGCCAGCAGCCGATCGGCAGGGATCTCCTACAATGAGCAGTTCTTC. It encodes CASSRSAGISYNEQFF.

This clonotype was detected many times. The gene calls are TRBV11-2 and TRBJ2-5; D gene ambiguous. This CDR3 contains 14 residues. Germline V CDR1 and CDR2: SGHAT, FQNNGV. V was pared by 6 bases and J by 5 bases, with 16 bases between. Here the CDR3 reads CASRSNRHRETQYF. CDR3 in DNA: TGTGCCAGCAGGTCAAACCGCCATCGTGAGACCCAGTACTTC.

The V and J genes are TRBV25-1 and TRBJ2-5; possibly TRBD2 for D (6 bases). The CDR3 is made up of 16 amino acids. Trimming cost V 1 base and J 3 bases, with 15 bases left between them. Germline loops: CDR1 MGHDK, CDR2 SYGVNS. CDR3 loop: CASSEWGDLIKETQYF. The DNA for the CDR3 is TGTGCCAGCAGTGAATGGGGGGACCTGATAAAAGAGACCCAGTACTTC.

The table lists this clonotype with a few counts. The CDR3 DNA reads TGTGCCAGCAGCTCACCGACAGGGACGAACAATGAGCAGTTCTTC. Protein product: CASSSPTGTNNEQFF. This rearrangement joins TRBV7-3 to TRBJ2-1, with 7 bases that match TRBD1. Germline assignment: CDR1 SGHTA and CDR2 FQGTGA. The CDR3 runs 15 residues. V was pared by 4 bases and J by 5 bases, with 8 bases of the junction left unmatched.

Ten or more counts support this clonotype. The rearrangement uses TRBV7-9 and TRBJ2-7; 9 bases are shared with TRBD1. The CDR3 sequence is 13 residues long. Losses at the gene ends were 5 bases for V and 5 bases for J; bases not matched to a gene: 4. CDR1 SEHNR and CDR2 FQNEAQ come from the germline V gene (reference sequence). Written as DNA, the CDR3 is TGTGCCAGCAGCGGCCGGGACAGGGACGAGCAGTACGTC. Protein product: CASSGRDRDEQYV.

The V gene is TRBV4-2, the J gene TRBJ1-6, with D uncertain. Trimming cost V 3 bases and J 7 bases, with 4 bases left between them. The CDR3 contains 12 residues. Germline loops: CDR1 LGHNA, CDR2 YNFKEQ. CDR3 sequence reads: CASSQENSPLHF. CDR3 coding DNA: TGTGCCAGCAGCCAGGAGAATTCACCCCTCCACTTT.